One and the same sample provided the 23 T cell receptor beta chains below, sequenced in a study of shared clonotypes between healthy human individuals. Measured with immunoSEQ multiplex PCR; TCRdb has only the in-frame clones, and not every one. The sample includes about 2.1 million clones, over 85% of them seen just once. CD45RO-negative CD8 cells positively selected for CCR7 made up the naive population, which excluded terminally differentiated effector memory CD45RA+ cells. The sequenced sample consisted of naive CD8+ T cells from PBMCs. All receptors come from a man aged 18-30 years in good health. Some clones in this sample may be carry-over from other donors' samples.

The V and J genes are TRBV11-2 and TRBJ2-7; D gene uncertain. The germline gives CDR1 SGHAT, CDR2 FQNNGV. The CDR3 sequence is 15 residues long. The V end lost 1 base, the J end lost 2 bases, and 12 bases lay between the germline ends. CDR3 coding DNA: TGTGCCAGCAGCTTAGGCACCATGCCCCCCTACGAGCAGTACTTC. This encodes CASSLGTMPPYEQYF.

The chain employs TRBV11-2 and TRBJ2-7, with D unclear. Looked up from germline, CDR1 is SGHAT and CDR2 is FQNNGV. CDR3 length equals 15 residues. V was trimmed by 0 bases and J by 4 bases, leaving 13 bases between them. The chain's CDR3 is CASSLDGVLRYEQYF. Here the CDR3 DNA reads TGTGCCAGCAGCTTAGATGGGGTGTTAAGGTACGAGCAGTACTTC.

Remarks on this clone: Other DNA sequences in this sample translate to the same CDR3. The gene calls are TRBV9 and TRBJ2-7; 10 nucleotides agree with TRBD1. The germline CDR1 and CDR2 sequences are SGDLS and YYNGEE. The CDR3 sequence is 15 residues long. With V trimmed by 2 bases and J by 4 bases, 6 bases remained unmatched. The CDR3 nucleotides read TGTGCCAGCAGCGTCGGGACAGGGGCGTCTTACGAGCAGTACTTC. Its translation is CASSVGTGASYEQYF.

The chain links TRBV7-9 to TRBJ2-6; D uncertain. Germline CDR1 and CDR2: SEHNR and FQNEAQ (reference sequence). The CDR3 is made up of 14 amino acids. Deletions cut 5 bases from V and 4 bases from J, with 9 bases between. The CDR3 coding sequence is TGTGCCAGCAGCCCGAGCGTAGGGGCCAACGTCCTGACTTTC. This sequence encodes CASSPSVGANVLTF. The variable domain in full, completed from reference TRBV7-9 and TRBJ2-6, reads DTGVSQNPRHKITKRGQNVTFRCDPISEHNRLYWYRQTLGQGPEFLTYFQNEAQLEKSRLLSDRFSAERPKGSFSTLEIQRTEQGDSAMYLCASSPSVGANVLTFGAGSRLTVL.

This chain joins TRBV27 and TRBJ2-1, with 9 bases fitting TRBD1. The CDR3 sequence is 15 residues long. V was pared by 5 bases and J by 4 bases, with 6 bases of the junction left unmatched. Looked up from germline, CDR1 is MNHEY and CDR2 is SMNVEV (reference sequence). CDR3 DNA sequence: TGTGCCAGCAGTAAACAGGGGGCCAAATACAATGAGCAGTTCTTC. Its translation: CASSKQGAKYNEQFF.

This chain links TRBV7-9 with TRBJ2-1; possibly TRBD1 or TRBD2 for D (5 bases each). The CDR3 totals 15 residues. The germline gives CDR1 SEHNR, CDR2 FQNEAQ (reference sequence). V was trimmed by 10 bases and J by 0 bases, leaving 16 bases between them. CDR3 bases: TGTGCCACTCCCGGGGCGGGTAGCTCCTACAATGAGCAGTTCTTC. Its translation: CATPGAGSSYNEQFF.

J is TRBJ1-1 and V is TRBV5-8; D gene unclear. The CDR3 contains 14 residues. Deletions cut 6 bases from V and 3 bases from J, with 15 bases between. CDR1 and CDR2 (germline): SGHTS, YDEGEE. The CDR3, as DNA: TGTGCCAGCATCCGGTACGGCGGGGACACTGAAGCTTTCTTT. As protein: CASIRYGGDTEAFF.

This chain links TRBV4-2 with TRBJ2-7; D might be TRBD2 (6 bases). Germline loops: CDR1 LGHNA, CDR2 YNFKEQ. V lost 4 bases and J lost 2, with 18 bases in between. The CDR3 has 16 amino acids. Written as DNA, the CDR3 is TGTGCCAGCAGCCCCGGATTTAGCGGCTCACCCTACGAGCAGTACTTC. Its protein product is CASSPGFSGSPYEQYF.

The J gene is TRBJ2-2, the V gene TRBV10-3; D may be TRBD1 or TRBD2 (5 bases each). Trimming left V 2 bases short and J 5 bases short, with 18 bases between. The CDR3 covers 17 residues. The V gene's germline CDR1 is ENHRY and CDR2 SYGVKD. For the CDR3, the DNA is TGTGCCATCAGTGAGCCCGGGACCCGTTCGGGTACCGGGGAGCTGTTTTTT. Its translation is CAISEPGTRSGTGELFF.

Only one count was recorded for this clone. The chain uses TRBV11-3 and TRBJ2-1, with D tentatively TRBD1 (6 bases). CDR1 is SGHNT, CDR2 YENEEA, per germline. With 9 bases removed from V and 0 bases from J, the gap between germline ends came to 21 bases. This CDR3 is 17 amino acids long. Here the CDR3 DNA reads TGTGCCAGTAGGACACTCCTAGGGGGATACTCCTACAATGAGCAGTTCTTC. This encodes CASRTLLGGYSYNEQFF.

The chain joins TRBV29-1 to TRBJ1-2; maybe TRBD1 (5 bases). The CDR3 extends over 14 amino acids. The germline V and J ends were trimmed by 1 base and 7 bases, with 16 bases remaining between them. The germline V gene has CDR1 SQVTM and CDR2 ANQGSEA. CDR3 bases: TGCAGCGTTGAAGGGGGGGATGTGCGGATTGGCTACACCTTC. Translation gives CSVEGGDVRIGYTF.

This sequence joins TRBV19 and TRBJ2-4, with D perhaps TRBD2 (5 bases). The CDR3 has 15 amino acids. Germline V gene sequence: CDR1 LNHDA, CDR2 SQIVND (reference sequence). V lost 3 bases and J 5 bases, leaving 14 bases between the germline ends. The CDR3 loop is CASSMDRTVQNIQYF. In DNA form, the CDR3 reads TGTGCCAGTAGTATGGACCGGACTGTCCAAAACATTCAGTACTTC.

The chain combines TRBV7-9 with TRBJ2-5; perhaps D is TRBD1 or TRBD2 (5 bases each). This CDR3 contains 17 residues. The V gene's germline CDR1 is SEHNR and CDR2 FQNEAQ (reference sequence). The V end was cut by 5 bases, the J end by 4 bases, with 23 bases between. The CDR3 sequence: CASSLRGTKPPRETQYF. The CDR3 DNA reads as TGTGCCAGCAGCCTTAGAGGGACGAAGCCCCCTCGAGAGACCCAGTACTTC.

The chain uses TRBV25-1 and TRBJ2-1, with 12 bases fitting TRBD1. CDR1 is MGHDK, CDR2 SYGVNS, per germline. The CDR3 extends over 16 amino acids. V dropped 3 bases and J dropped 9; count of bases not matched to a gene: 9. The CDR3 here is CASSDLPGQGALEQFF. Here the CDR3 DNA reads TGTGCCAGCAGTGATCTTCCGGGACAGGGGGCGCTTGAGCAGTTCTTC.

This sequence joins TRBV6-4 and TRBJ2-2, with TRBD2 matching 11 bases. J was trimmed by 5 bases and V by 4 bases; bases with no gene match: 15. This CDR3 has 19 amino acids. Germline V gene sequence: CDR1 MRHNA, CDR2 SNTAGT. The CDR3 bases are TGTGCCAGCAGTGCCCAACCCCTAGCGGGAGGCTGGGGGACCGGGGAGCTGTTTTTT. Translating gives CASSAQPLAGGWGTGELFF.

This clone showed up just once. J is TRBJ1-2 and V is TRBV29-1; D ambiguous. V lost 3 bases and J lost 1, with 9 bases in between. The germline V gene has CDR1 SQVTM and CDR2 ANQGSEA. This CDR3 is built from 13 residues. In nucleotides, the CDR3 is TGCAGCGTTGATAACGGGGATAACTATGGCTACACCTTC. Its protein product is CSVDNGDNYGYTF.

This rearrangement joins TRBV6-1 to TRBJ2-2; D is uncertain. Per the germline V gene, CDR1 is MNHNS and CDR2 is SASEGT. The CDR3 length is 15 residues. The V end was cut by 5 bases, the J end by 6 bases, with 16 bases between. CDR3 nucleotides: TGTGCCAGCAGTCGAAAGTACGGGTACGCCGGGGAGCTGTTTTTT. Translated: CASSRKYGYAGELFF.

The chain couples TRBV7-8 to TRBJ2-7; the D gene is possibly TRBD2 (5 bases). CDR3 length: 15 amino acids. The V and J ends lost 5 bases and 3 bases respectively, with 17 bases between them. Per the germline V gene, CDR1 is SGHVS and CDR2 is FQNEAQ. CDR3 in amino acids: CASSPGRGVGYEQYF. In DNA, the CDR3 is TGTGCCAGCAGCCCAGGACGGGGTGTCGGCTACGAGCAGTACTTC.

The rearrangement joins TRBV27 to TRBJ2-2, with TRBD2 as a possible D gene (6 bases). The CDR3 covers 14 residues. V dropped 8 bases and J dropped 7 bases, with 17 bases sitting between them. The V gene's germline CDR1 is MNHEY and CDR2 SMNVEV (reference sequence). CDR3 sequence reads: CASQVVVGGGELFF. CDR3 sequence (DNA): TGTGCCAGCCAAGTGGTTGTCGGGGGCGGGGAGCTGTTTTTT.

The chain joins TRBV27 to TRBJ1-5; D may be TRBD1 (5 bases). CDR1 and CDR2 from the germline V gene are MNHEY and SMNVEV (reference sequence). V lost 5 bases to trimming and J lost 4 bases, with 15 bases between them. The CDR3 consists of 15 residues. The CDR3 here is CASSRGGEGNQPQHF. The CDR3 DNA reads TGTGCCAGCAGTCGCGGGGGGGAAGGAAATCAGCCCCAGCATTTT.

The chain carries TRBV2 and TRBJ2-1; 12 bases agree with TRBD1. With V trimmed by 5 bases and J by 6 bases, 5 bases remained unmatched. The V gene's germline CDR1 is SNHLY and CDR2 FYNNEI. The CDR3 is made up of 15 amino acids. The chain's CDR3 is CASSWDRGLFNEQFF. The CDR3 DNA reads TGTGCCAGCAGTTGGGACAGGGGGCTTTTCAATGAGCAGTTCTTC.

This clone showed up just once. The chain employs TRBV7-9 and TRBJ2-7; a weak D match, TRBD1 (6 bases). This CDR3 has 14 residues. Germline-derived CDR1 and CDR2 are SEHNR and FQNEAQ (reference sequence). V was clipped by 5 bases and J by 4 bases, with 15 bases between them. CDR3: CASSPTGRGYEQYF. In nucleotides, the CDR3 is TGTGCCAGCAGCCCGACGGGTAGGGGGTACGAGCAGTACTTC.

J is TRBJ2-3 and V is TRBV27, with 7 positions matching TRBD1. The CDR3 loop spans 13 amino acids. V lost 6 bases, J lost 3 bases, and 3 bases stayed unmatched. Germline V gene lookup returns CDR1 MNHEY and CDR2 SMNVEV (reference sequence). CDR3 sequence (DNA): TGTGCCAGCAGCCCGGACAGGACAGATACGCAGTATTTT. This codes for CASSPDRTDTQYF.